Listed here are 2 T cell receptor beta chains from one sample, sequenced in a study of T cell responses to AZD1222 COVID-19 vaccine (dated by TCRdb to the early 2020s). Read against the paper, the sample's time point label means: about 28 days (+/-7) after the second vaccine dose. Library prep was done by the immunoSEQ multiplex PCR assay. Imported from immuneACCESS, the table was reduced by TCRdb to in-frame sequences with V and J called. These copies leave out some clones; in studies compared against another copy, an unresolved V gene accounts for under half, and the cause of the remainder is not known. The sample yields some 130,000 clones; roughly 93% were counted once. The ten biggest clones cover approximately 6.9% of the sample. The starting material was peripheral blood, obtained 28 days after the second AZD1222 dose. Receptors originate from an adult who received the AZD1222 COVID-19 vaccine.

V gene TRBV14 combines with J gene TRBJ2-7, with 7 bases that match TRBD1. The trim removed 4 bases at V and 4 bases at J, leaving 1 base unmatched. From germline, CDR1 is SGHDN and CDR2 FVKESK. The CDR3 loop spans 12 amino acids. The CDR3 DNA is TGTGCCAGCAGCCCGACAGGGTACGAGCAGTACTTC. This codes for CASSPTGYEQYF.

The rearrangement links TRBV4-1 to TRBJ2-7; D may correspond to TRBD1 or TRBD2 (5 bases each). The CDR3 is 16 amino acids. V gave up 4 bases and J gave up 0 bases, with 16 bases separating them. Germline values: CDR1 MGHRA, CDR2 YSYEKL. CDR3 region: CASSPFPAGSSYEQYF. CDR3 nucleotides: TGCGCCAGCAGCCCCTTTCCCGCAGGGAGCTCCTACGAGCAGTACTTC.